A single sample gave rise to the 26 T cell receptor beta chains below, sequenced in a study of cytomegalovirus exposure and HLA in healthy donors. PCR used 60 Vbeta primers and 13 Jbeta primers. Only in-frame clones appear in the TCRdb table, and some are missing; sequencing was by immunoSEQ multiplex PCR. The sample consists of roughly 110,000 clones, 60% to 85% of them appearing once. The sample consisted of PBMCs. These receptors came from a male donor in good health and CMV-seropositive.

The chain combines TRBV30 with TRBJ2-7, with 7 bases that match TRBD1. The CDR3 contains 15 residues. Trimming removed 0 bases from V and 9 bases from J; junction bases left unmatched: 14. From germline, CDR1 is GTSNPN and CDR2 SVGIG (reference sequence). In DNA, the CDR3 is TGTGCCTGGAGTGTAGGAGGAGCCAGGACAGGTGGGCAGTACTTC. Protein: CAWSVGGARTGGQYF.

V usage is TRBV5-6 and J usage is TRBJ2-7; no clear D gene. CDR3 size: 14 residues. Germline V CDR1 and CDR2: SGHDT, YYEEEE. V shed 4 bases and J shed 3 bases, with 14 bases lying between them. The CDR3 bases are TGTGCCAGCAGCCGGGTCTTTTTTTTCTACGAGCAGTACTTC. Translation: CASSRVFFFYEQYF.

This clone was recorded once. CDR3 DNA sequence: TGTGCCAGCAGCGGAGTAAGGAACACTGAAGCTTTCTTT. Residues: CASSGVRNTEAFF. The chain joins TRBV7-3 to TRBJ1-1, with D unresolved. With 5 bases removed from V and 1 base from J, the gap between germline ends came to 8 bases. CDR1 is SGHTA, CDR2 FQGTGA, per germline. The CDR3 runs 13 residues. The full variable domain, completed using reference TRBV7-3 and TRBJ1-1, is GAGVSQTPSNKVTEKGKYVELRCDPISGHTALYWYRQSLGQGPEFLIYFQGTGAADDSGLPNDRFFAVRPEGSVSTLKIQRTERGDSAVYLCASSGVRNTEAFFGQGTRLTVV.

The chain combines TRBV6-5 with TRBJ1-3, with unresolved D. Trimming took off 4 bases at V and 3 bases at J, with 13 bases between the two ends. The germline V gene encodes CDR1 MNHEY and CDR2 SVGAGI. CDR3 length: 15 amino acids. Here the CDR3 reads CASSWRRAGGNTIYF. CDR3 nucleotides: TGTGCCAGCAGTTGGAGGAGGGCAGGTGGAAACACCATATATTTT.

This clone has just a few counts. The CDR3 DNA reads as TGCGCCAGCAGCCAAGGGGGCGGACAGAGGGACTACAATGAGCAGTTCTTC. Protein product: CASSQGGGQRDYNEQFF. This chain connects TRBV4-1 to TRBJ2-1; maybe TRBD1 (6 bases). V lost 1 base and J lost 3, with 16 bases in between. CDR1 MGHRA and CDR2 YSYEKL come from the germline V gene. This CDR3 region has 17 residues.

CDR3 nucleotides: TGTGCCAGCAGTTCCCGACAGGGACCGACCGGGGAGCTGTTTTTT. It yields the protein CASSSRQGPTGELFF. The chain recombines TRBV28 with TRBJ2-2; TRBD1 matches at 7 bases. CDR1 and CDR2 from the germline V gene are MDHEN and SYDVKM. This CDR3 comprises 15 residues. J gave up 5 bases and V 4 bases, and 7 bases lay outside the gene matches.

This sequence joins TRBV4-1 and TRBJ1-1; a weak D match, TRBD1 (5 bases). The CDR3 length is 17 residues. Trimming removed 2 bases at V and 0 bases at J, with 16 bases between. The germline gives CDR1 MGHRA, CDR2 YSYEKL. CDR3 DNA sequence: TGCGCCAGCAGCCAAAACCCGATGGGGCAGTTGAACACTGAAGCTTTCTTT. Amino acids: CASSQNPMGQLNTEAFF.

The CDR3 DNA reads as TGCGCCAGCAGCTTGGTTGGGGGGGGGACGAATGAGCAGTTCTTC. This codes for CASSLVGGGTNEQFF. V usage is TRBV5-1 and J usage is TRBJ2-1; TRBD2 agrees at 7 bases. The CDR3 loop spans 15 amino acids. V dropped 0 bases and J dropped 7; count of bases not matched to a gene: 7. CDR1 is SGHRS and CDR2 is YFSETQ in the germline V gene.

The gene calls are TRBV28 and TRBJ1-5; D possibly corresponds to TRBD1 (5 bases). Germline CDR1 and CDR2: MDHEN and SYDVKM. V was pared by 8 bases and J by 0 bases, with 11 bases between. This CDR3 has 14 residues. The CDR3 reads CASLTGVSNQPQHF. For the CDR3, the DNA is TGTGCCAGCCTTACGGGGGTTAGCAATCAGCCCCAGCATTTT.

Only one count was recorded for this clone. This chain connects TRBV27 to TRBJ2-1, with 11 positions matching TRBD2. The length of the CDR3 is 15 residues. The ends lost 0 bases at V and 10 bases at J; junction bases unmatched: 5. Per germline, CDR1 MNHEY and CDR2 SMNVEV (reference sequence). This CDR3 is CASSLSSGRAGEQFF. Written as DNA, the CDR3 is TGTGCCAGCAGTTTATCTAGCGGGAGGGCCGGAGAGCAGTTCTTC.

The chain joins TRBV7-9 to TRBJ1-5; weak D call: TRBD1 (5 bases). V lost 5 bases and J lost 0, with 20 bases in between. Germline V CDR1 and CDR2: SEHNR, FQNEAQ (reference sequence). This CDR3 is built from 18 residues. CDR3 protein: CASSEGRLGRGSNQPQHF. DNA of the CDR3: TGTGCCAGCAGCGAAGGTCGCCTGGGGAGGGGTAGCAATCAGCCCCAGCATTTT.

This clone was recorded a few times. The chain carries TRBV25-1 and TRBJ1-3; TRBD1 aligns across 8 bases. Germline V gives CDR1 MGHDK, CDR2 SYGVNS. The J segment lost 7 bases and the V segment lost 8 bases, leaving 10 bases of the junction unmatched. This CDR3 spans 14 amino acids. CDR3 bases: TGTGCCAGCCGGGACTCGTCAGGGGGCAACACCATATATTTT. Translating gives CASRDSSGGNTIYF.

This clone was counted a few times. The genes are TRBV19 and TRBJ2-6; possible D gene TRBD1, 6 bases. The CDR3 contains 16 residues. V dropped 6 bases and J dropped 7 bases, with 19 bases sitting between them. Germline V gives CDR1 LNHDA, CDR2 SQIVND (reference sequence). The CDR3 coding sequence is TGTGCCAGTAGAGATGTCCGTACAGGGTCAGCCAACGTCCTGACTTTC. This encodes CASRDVRTGSANVLTF.

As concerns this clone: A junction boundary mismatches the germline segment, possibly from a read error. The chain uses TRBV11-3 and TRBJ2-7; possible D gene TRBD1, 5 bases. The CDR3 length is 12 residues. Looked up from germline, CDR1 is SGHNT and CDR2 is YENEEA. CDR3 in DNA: TGTGCCAGCGGACAAGGGGCCTATGAGCAGTACTTC. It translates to CASGQGAYEQYF.

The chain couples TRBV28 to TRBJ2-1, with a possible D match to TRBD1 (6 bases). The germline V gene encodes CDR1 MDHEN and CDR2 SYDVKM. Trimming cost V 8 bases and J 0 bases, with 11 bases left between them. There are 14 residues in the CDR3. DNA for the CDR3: TGTGCCAGCTGGGTAGGGGGCTCCTACAATGAGCAGTTCTTC. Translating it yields CASWVGGSYNEQFF.

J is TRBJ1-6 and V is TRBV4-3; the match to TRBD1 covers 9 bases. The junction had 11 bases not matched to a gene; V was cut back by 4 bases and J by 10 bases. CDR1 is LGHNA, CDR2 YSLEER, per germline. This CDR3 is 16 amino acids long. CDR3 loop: CASSPPKTGGGSPLHF. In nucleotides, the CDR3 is TGCGCCAGCAGCCCTCCTAAGACAGGGGGGGGATCACCCCTCCACTTT.

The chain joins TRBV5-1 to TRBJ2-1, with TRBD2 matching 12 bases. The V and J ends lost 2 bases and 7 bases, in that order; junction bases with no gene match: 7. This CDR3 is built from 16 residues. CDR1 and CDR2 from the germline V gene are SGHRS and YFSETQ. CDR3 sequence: CASSFILAGGYNEQFF. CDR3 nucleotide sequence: TGCGCCAGCAGCTTTATACTAGCGGGGGGTTATAATGAGCAGTTCTTC.

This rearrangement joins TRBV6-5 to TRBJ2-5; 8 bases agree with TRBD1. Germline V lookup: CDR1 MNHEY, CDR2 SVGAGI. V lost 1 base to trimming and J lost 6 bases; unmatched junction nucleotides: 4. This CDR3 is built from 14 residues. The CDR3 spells CASSYYRGKKTQYF. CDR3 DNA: TGTGCCAGCAGTTACTACAGGGGGAAAAAGACCCAGTACTTC.

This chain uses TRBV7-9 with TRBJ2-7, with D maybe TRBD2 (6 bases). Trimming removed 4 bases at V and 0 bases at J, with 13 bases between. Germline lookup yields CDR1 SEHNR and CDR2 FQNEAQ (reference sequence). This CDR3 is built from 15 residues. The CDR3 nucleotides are TGTGCCAGCAGCTCGGTGGAGGGTGGCTCCTACGAGCAGTACTTC. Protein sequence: CASSSVEGGSYEQYF.

Here the CDR3 DNA reads TGTGCCAGCAGTTCCACCTGGACTAGCCCCGAGCAGTACTTC. It translates to CASSSTWTSPEQYF. This rearrangement joins TRBV6-5 to TRBJ2-7; 8 nucleotides agree with TRBD2. The germline V gene has CDR1 MNHEY and CDR2 SVGAGI. CDR3 length: 14 residues. V was pared by 4 bases and J by 6 bases, with 8 bases of the junction left unmatched.

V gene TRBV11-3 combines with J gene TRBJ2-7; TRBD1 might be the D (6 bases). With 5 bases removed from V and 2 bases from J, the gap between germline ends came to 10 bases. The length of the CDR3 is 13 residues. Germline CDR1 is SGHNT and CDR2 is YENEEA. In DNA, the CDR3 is TGTGCCAGCAGCCCAGGGGAAACCTACGAGCAGTACTTC. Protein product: CASSPGETYEQYF.

CDR3 protein: CASSVEGTGGPGAYNEQFF. CDR3 DNA sequence: TGTGCCAGCAGCGTAGAAGGGACGGGAGGGCCTGGAGCCTACAATGAGCAGTTCTTC. The chain employs TRBV9 and TRBJ2-1; 8 positions agree with TRBD2. This CDR3 contains 19 residues. The V gene end was trimmed by 0 bases and the J gene end by 2 bases; junction bases not matched to a gene: 13. Germline assignment: CDR1 SGDLS and CDR2 YYNGEE. The variable domain in full, with the rest retrieved from reference TRBV9 and TRBJ2-1, is DSGVTQTPKHLITATGQRVTLRCSPRSGDLSVYWYQQSLDQGLQFLIQYYNGEERAKGNILERFSAQQFPDLHSELNLSSLELGDSALYFCASSVEGTGGPGAYNEQFFGPGTRLTVL.

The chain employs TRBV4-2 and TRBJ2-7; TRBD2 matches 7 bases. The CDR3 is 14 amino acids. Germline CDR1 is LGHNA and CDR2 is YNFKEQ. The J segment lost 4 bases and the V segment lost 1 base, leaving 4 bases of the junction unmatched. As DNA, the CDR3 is TGTGCCAGCAGCCAAGGCGGGAGTTTTTACGAGCAGTACTTC. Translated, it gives CASSQGGSFYEQYF.

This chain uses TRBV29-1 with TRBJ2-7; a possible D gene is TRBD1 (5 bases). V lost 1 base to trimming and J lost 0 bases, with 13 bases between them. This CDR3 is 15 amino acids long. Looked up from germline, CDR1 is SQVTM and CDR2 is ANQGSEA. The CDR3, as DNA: TGCAGCGTTGAAGGGACACGTACTACCTCCTACGAGCAGTACTTC. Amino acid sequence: CSVEGTRTTSYEQYF.

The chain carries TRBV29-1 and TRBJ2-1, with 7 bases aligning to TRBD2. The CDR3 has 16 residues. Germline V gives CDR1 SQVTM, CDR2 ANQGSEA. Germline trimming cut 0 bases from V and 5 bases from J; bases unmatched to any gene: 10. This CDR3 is CSVEDLWTRSNNEQFF. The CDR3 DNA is TGCAGCGTTGAAGATCTGTGGACTAGGTCTAACAATGAGCAGTTCTTC.

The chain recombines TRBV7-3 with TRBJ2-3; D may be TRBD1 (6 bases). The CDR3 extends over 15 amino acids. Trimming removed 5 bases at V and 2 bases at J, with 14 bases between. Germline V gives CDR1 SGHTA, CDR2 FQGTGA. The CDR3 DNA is TGTGCCAGCAGCCCATCGACAGGAAACACAGATACGCAGTATTTT. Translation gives CASSPSTGNTDTQYF.